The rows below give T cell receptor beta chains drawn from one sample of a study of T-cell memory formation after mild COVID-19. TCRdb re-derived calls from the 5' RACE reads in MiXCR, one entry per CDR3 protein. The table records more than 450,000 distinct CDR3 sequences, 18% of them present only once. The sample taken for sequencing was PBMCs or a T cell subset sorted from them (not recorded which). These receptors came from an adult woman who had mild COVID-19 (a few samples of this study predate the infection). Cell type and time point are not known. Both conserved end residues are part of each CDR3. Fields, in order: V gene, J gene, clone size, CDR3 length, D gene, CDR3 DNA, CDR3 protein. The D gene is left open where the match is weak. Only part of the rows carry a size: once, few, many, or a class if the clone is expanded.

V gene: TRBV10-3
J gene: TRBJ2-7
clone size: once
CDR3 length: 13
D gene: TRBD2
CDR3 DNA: TGTGCCATCAGTGGCTCAGCGGGAGCCGAGCAGTACTTC
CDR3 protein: CAISGSAGAEQYF

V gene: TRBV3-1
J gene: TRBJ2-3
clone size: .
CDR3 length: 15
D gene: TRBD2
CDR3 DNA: TGTGCCAGCAGCTCGACTAGCGGGAGGCCAGATACGCAGTATTTT
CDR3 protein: CASSSTSGRPDTQYF

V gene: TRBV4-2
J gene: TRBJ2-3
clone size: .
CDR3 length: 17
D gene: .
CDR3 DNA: TGTGCCAGCAGCCAAGAGGGGACGGCGGCGATCGCAGATACGCAGTATTTT
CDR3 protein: CASSQEGTAAIADTQYF

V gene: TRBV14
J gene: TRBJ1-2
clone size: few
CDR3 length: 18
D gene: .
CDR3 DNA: TGTGCCAGCAGCCAAAGATACCGGGACATACAAGAATTCGGTGGCTACACCTTC
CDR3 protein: CASSQRYRDIQEFGGYTF

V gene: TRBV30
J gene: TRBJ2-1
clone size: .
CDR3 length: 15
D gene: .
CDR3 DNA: TGTGCCTGGATGGACTCTAGCGTACACCACAATGAGCAGTTCTTC
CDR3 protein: CAWMDSSVHHNEQFF

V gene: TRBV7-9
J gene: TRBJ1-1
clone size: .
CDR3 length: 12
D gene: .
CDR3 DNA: TGTGCCAGCAGCGATGCTCCTTTGAAACCTTTCTTT
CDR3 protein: CASSDAPLKPFF

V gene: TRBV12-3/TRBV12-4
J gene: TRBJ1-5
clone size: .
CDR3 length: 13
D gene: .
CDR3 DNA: TGTGCCAGCAGTTGGCACAATAATCAGCCCCAGCATTTT
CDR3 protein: CASSWHNNQPQHF

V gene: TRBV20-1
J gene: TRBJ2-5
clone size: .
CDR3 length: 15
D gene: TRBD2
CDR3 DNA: TGCAGTGCTAGCCCCAGCGGGGGGGCTCCGGAGACCCAGTACTTC
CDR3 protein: CSASPSGGAPETQYF

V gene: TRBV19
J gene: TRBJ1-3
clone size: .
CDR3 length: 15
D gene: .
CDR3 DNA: TGTGCCAGTAGTAGGACAGACCTCTCTGGAAACACCATATATTTT
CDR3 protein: CASSRTDLSGNTIYF

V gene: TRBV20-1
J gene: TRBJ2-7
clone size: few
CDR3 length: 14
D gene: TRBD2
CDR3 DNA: TGCAGTGCTAGAGATCGGGCGGGAGTTTACGAGCAGTACTTC
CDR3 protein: CSARDRAGVYEQYF

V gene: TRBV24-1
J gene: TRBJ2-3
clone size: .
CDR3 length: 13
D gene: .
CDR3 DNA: TGTGCCACCGGTGAAGGACCAGGAGATACGCAGTATTTT
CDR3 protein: CATGEGPGDTQYF

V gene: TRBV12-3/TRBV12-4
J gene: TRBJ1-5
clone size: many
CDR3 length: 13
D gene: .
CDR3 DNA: TGTGCCAGCACCTTGGGGGGAAATCAGCCCCAGCATTTT
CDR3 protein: CASTLGGNQPQHF

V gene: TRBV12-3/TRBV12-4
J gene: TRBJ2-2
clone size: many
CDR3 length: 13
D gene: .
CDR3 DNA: TGTGCCAGCGGGTATCGGGACACCGGGGAGCTGTTTTTT
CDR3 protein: CASGYRDTGELFF

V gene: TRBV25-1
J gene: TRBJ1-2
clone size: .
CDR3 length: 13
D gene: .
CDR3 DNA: TGTGCCAGCAGTGGATCTTCGGGGCGGGGCTACACCTTC
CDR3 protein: CASSGSSGRGYTF